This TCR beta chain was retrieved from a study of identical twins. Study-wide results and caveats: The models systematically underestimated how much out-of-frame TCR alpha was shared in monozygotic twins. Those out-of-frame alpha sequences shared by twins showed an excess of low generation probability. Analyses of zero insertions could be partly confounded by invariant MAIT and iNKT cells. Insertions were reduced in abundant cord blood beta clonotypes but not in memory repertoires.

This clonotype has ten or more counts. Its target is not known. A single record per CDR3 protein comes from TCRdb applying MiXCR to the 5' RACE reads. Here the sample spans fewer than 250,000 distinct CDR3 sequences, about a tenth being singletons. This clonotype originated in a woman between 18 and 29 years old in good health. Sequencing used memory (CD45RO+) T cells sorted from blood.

Written as DNA, the CDR3 is TGTGCCAGCAGCTTGGGGTCCCCCACCCGCCACAATGAGCAGTTCTTC. Translated, it gives CASSLGSPTRHNEQFF. V and J are TRBV5-4 and TRBJ2-1; no clear D. This CDR3 comprises 16 residues. The germline V gene has CDR1 SGHNT and CDR2 YYREEE (reference sequence). V was clipped by 0 bases and J by 5 bases, with 15 bases between them.